The 31 T cell receptor beta chains reported below all come from one sample, sequenced in a study of T cells in Graves' hyperthyroidism and ophthalmopathy (dated by TCRdb to about 2019). Library creation used multiplex PCR. The sample was run on an Illumina HiSeq 2000. The TCR beta CDR3 regions were amplified from the RNA transcripts. The TCR CDR3 was subjected to a first round of RT-PCR using the HTBI primer set and the Qiagen OneStep RT-PCR kit. The public reads were reanalyzed by TCRdb: fastp trimming at Q25, MiXCR alignment, in-frame beta chains only. Each entry merges the rows of one CDR3 protein and shows their most common DNA and genes. This sample comprises roughly 570,000 distinct CDR3 sequences, 15% to 19% of them detected only once. In total, the top ten clones hold under 8% of the sample. The sequencing input was blood. Receptors originate from a woman aged 25 to 39 with Graves' hyperthyroidism.

This clonotype was found many times. The V call is TRBV12-3 or TRBV12-4, the J call TRBJ2-5, with unresolved D. The CDR3 consists of 14 residues. Trimming cost V 2 bases and J 4 bases, with 11 bases left between them. The CDR3 reads CASSLMGMGETQYF. Written as DNA, the CDR3 is TGTGCCAGCAGTTTAATGGGTATGGGAGAGACCCAGTACTTC.

The table lists this clonotype with a few counts. This is likely a read error, given that the CDR3 carries no conserved phenylalanine or tryptophan at its end. The V and J genes are TRBV3-1 and TRBJ2-2; D not certain. Trimming cost V 1 base and J 3 bases, with 3 bases left between them. The germline V gene encodes CDR1 LGHDT and CDR2 YNNKEL (reference sequence). The CDR3 is 13 residues long. DNA of the CDR3: TGTGCCAGCAGCCAAGGGGACACCGGGGAGCTGTTTCTT. It codes for CASSQGDTGELFL.

This clonotype showed up many times. The chain joins TRBV7-6 to TRBJ2-1; 10 nucleotides match TRBD2. Germline V gene sequence: CDR1 SGHVS, CDR2 FNYEAQ. The trim removed 5 bases at V and 6 bases at J, leaving 7 bases unmatched. The CDR3 loop spans 15 amino acids. The CDR3 loop reads CASSPTSGIVNEQFF. DNA of the CDR3: TGTGCCAGCAGCCCCACTAGCGGGATAGTCAATGAGCAGTTCTTC.

This clonotype was seen at least ten times. V is TRBV12-3 or TRBV12-4 and J is TRBJ2-2; the match to TRBD2 covers 15 bases. The CDR3 runs to 18 residues. V dropped 5 bases and J dropped 7; count of bases not matched to a gene: 11. The CDR3 coding sequence is TGTGCCAGCAGTAAAACCGGGACTAGCGGGAGGCGGGGCGGGGAGCTGTTTTTT. Its protein product is CASSKTGTSGRRGGELFF.

This clonotype has at least ten counts. This chain connects TRBV29-1 to TRBJ2-7; 11 bases fit TRBD2. Germline CDR1 SQVTM, CDR2 ANQGSEA. CDR3 size: 12 residues. J was trimmed by 3 bases and V by 7 bases; bases with no gene match: 2. CDR3: CSATSGGYEQYF. CDR3 sequence (DNA): TGCAGCGCTACTAGCGGGGGCTACGAGCAGTACTTC.

The chain links TRBV7-9 to TRBJ2-1; no clear D gene. This CDR3 has 12 amino acids. Germline V CDR1 and CDR2: SEHNR, FQNEAQ (reference sequence). Trimming pared 2 bases from V and 10 bases from J, leaving 9 bases between. The CDR3 spells CASSLSIQEQFF. The CDR3 DNA reads TGTGCCAGCAGCTTAAGTATCCAAGAGCAGTTCTTC.

The chain combines TRBV20-1 with TRBJ2-1; D remains unclear. Germline-derived CDR1 and CDR2 are DFQATT and SNEGSKA (reference sequence). V shed 1 base and J shed 2 bases, with 9 bases lying between them. CDR3 length: 14 amino acids. The CDR3 DNA follows: TGCAGTGCTAGAGTTCAGACACCCTACAATGAGCAGTTCTTC. Encoded protein: CSARVQTPYNEQFF.

This clonotype was seen a few times. This clone may be a read error of a much larger clone one base away. The conserved phenylalanine or tryptophan is not found at the CDR3 terminus, so this likely reflects a read error. The V gene is TRBV6-2 or TRBV6-3, the J gene TRBJ1-2, with 9 bases aligning to TRBD1. J was trimmed by 3 bases and V by 2 bases; bases with no gene match: 4. Germline CDR1 and CDR2: MNHEY and SVGEGT. The CDR3 runs 15 residues. For the CDR3, the DNA is TGTGCCAGCAGTTACCGGACAGGGGTTCACTATGGCTACACCCTC. As protein: CASSYRTGVHYGYTL.

This clonotype appeared many times. The chain is built from TRBV10-3 and TRBJ1-2; 10 positions match TRBD1. Germline V CDR1 and CDR2: ENHRY, SYGVKD. The CDR3 has 14 amino acids. The V segment lost 8 bases and the J segment 0 bases; nucleotides outside the gene matches: 3. As DNA, the CDR3 is TGTGCCATCGACGACAGGGGGCCTAACTATGGCTACACCTTC. Protein sequence: CAIDDRGPNYGYTF.

The sample holds a few counts of this clonotype. V gene TRBV6-2 or TRBV6-3 combines with J gene TRBJ2-1; D not resolved. CDR1 and CDR2 (germline): MNHEY, SVGEGT. The CDR3 totals 13 residues. Trimming removed 4 bases from V and 8 bases from J, with 12 bases in between. The CDR3 loop reads CASSSRPAYEQFF. The CDR3 DNA is TGTGCCAGCAGTTCCCGGCCAGCGTATGAGCAGTTCTTC.

The CDR3 reads CASSQGGRFSNEQFF. DNA of the CDR3: TGTGCCAGCAGCCAGGGCGGGAGATTTAGCAATGAGCAGTTCTTC. The rearrangement joins TRBV3-1 to TRBJ2-1, with 7 nucleotides matching TRBD2. Germline values: CDR1 LGHDT, CDR2 YNNKEL (reference sequence). The CDR3 length is 15 residues. J gave up 6 bases and V 3 bases, and 8 bases lay outside the gene matches.

This clonotype was picked up many times. This sequence joins TRBV2 and TRBJ2-7, with TRBD1 matching 9 bases. The CDR3 covers 12 residues. J gave up 6 bases and V 6 bases, and 3 bases lay outside the gene matches. Germline V gives CDR1 SNHLY, CDR2 FYNNEI. Written as DNA, the CDR3 is TGTGCCAGCAGCGGGACAGGGACCGAGCAGTACTTC. Amino acids: CASSGTGTEQYF.

This clonotype was detected ten times or more. The genes are TRBV7-8 and TRBJ2-1; 10 bases align to TRBD1. The junction had 11 bases not matched to a gene; V was cut back by 3 bases and J by 9 bases. Germline CDR1 SGHVS, CDR2 FQNEAQ. The CDR3 is 16 amino acids. In nucleotides, the CDR3 is TGTGCCAGCAGCTTGACAGGGGGCCGAAGCTTTGGTGAGCAGTTCTTC. Encoded protein: CASSLTGGRSFGEQFF.

This clonotype showed up many times. The rearrangement joins TRBV11-2 to TRBJ2-7; no reliable D call. V lost 3 bases and J 2 bases, leaving 11 bases between the germline ends. Germline loops: CDR1 SGHAT, CDR2 FQNNGV. CDR3 length: 14 amino acids. In DNA form, the CDR3 reads TGTGCCAGCAGCTTTAGGTACGGTACCTACGAGCAGTACTTC. Translated: CASSFRYGTYEQYF.

In this sample, this clonotype turned up a few times. The genes are TRBV7-6 and TRBJ2-1; TRBD2 aligns across 12 bases. The CDR3 extends over 15 amino acids. V was clipped by 2 bases and J by 9 bases; unmatched bases: 5. Germline V gives CDR1 SGHVS, CDR2 FNYEAQ. The CDR3 DNA sequence: TGTGCCAGCAGCTTAAGACTAGCGGGAGCCACTGAGCAGTTCTTC. Its protein product is CASSLRLAGATEQFF.

This clonotype was counted many times. The V and J genes are TRBV7-2 and TRBJ2-4; the D is unclear. Looked up from germline, CDR1 is SGHTA and CDR2 is FQGNSA. The CDR3 contains 14 residues. The germline V and J ends were trimmed by 5 bases and 7 bases, with 15 bases remaining between them. This CDR3 reads CASSPPLGMNIQYF. CDR3 sequence (DNA): TGTGCCAGCAGCCCGCCGTTAGGGATGAACATTCAGTACTTC.

The chain is built from TRBV7-2 and TRBJ2-1, with D maybe TRBD2 (7 bases). The CDR3 has 16 residues. Germline V lookup: CDR1 SGHTA, CDR2 FQGNSA. V was pared by 4 bases and J by 7 bases, with 20 bases between. The CDR3 loop is CASSYQVAEGGNEQFF. CDR3 sequence (DNA): TGTGCCAGCAGCTACCAAGTCGCGGAGGGGGGGAATGAGCAGTTCTTC.

To note about this clonotype: This sequence may be a read error, since a much larger clone differs from it by one base. The chain recombines TRBV27 with TRBJ2-1; TRBD2 might be the D (6 bases). Germline CDR1 reads MNHEY; CDR2 reads SMNVEV (reference sequence). The CDR3 consists of 14 residues. The CDR3 DNA reads TGTGCCAGAAGTTTAGGTGGTAGCGGCTATGAGCAGTTCTTC. Translation gives CARSLGGSGYEQFF.

The chain uses TRBV7-9 and TRBJ2-7; TRBD2 matches 9 bases. J lost 7 bases, V lost 5 bases, and 12 bases had no gene match. The CDR3 consists of 15 residues. From germline, CDR1 is SEHNR and CDR2 FQNEAQ (reference sequence). For the CDR3, the DNA is TGTGCCAGCAGCCCCTTGGGTAGCGGGAGTCAAGAGCAGTACTTC. This encodes CASSPLGSGSQEQYF.

The V and J genes are TRBV6-1 and TRBJ1-3; D gene uncertain. CDR1 MNHNS and CDR2 SASEGT come from the germline V gene. With 7 bases removed from V and 0 bases from J, the gap between germline ends came to 10 bases. This CDR3 has 14 residues. This CDR3 is CASKNQLSGNTIYF. DNA of the CDR3: TGTGCCAGCAAAAACCAGCTCTCTGGAAACACCATATATTTT.

The V call is TRBV28, the J call TRBJ1-5; the D gene is possibly TRBD1 (5 bases). The CDR3 is 15 residues long. Deletions cut 5 bases from V and 0 bases from J, with 11 bases between. Per germline, CDR1 MDHEN and CDR2 SYDVKM. The CDR3 nucleotides are TGTGCCAGCAGTCTGGGGGACCGTAGCAATCAGCCCCAGCATTTT. Protein sequence: CASSLGDRSNQPQHF.

In its sample, this clonotype was seen many times. The chain combines TRBV6-2 or TRBV6-3 with TRBJ1-5, with D perhaps matching TRBD1 (5 bases). The CDR3 sequence is 13 residues long. Germline V lookup: CDR1 MNHEY, CDR2 SVGEGT. The V and J ends lost 5 bases and 5 bases respectively, with 10 bases between them. The CDR3 protein is CASSPGTYQPQHF. CDR3 nucleotide sequence: TGTGCCAGCAGTCCGGGGACCTATCAGCCCCAGCATTTT.

This clonotype has ten or more counts. The chain joins TRBV30 to TRBJ1-5; 7 nucleotides line up with TRBD1. Germline V gene data show CDR1 as GTSNPN and CDR2 as SVGIG (reference sequence). The CDR3 totals 14 residues. V gave up 3 bases and J gave up 7 bases; unmatched junction bases: 9. The CDR3 DNA reads as TGTGCCTGGAGGGGCGACAGGGAGCACCAGCCCCAGCATTTT. This codes for CAWRGDREHQPQHF.

Note on this clonotype: Possible read error: a much larger clone is one base away. The genes are TRBV11-2 and TRBJ1-2; 8 bases align to TRBD1. The V gene end was trimmed by 2 bases and the J gene end by 3 bases; junction bases not matched to a gene: 11. Per the germline V gene, CDR1 is SGHAT and CDR2 is FQNNGV. This CDR3 has 17 amino acids. This CDR3 reads CASSLNGFRQGHYGYTF. CDR3 in DNA: TGTGCCAGCAGCTTAAACGGTTTTAGACAGGGGCACTATGGCTACACCTTC.

This clonotype was observed many times. This chain's CDR3 is CSVASGTGNYYEQYF. The CDR3 DNA reads TGCAGCGTTGCCTCTGGAACAGGGAACTACTACGAGCAGTACTTC. This chain connects TRBV29-1 to TRBJ2-7, with D possibly TRBD1 on 6 matching bases. The CDR3 spans 15 residues. Germline V gene sequence: CDR1 SQVTM, CDR2 ANQGSEA. V was cut by 4 bases and J by 3 bases, with 19 bases left in between.

This clonotype was counted at least ten times. This chain connects TRBV27 to TRBJ2-1; weak D call: TRBD1 (6 bases). The germline CDR1 and CDR2 sequences are MNHEY and SMNVEV (reference sequence). The CDR3 spans 14 residues. Trimming removed 7 bases at V and 4 bases at J, with 14 bases between. Here the CDR3 reads CASKNRAIYNEQFF. The CDR3 nucleotides are TGTGCCAGCAAAAACAGGGCGATTTACAATGAGCAGTTCTTC.

This clonotype was picked up a small number of times. The chain carries TRBV3-1 and TRBJ1-6; 8 bases align to TRBD1. Trimming at V came to 4 bases and at J to 10 bases, leaving 9 bases not matched to a gene. In germline, CDR1 is LGHDT, CDR2 YNNKEL (reference sequence). The CDR3 covers 15 residues. This chain's CDR3 is CASSPRTGRRSPLHF. The CDR3, as DNA: TGTGCCAGCAGCCCACGGACAGGGAGACGATCACCCCTCCACTTT.

Details on this clonotype: A much larger clone sits a single nucleotide away, making a read error possible. The V call is TRBV2, the J call TRBJ2-7, with D perhaps TRBD1 (5 bases). The CDR3 totals 14 residues. V lost 1 base, J lost 2 bases, and 9 bases lay in between. Germline CDR1 is SNHLY and CDR2 is FYNNEI. The CDR3 nucleotides are TGTGCCAGCAGTGAAGACTCAGGGACCTACGAGCAGTACTTC. This gives the protein CASSEDSGTYEQYF.

The chain links TRBV3-1 to TRBJ2-7; possible D gene TRBD2, 5 bases. The CDR3 contains 18 residues. CDR1 is LGHDT, CDR2 YNNKEL, per germline (reference sequence). V lost 1 base and J 0 bases, leaving 19 bases between the germline ends. CDR3 protein: CASSQALGRGRSSYEQYF. CDR3 in DNA: TGTGCCAGCAGCCAAGCCCTCGGACGGGGTAGGAGCTCCTACGAGCAGTACTTC.

This clonotype was observed at least ten times. The chain uses TRBV7-2 and TRBJ2-7, with D possibly TRBD2 on 7 matching bases. Germline CDR1 SGHTA, CDR2 FQGNSA. The CDR3 consists of 17 residues. V shed 3 bases and J shed 0 bases, with 18 bases lying between them. The CDR3 DNA reads TGTGCCAGCAGCTTTAGAGGGGGGGGACTTCACTCCTACGAGCAGTACTTC. Residues: CASSFRGGGLHSYEQYF.

This clonotype was recorded many times. This chain uses TRBV20-1 with TRBJ2-1; perhaps TRBD2 as D (5 bases). This CDR3 is built from 15 residues. Germline V lookup: CDR1 DFQATT, CDR2 SNEGSKA (reference sequence). Between the trimmed V and J ends, which lost 6 bases and 7 bases, there was a span of 22 bases. CDR3 sequence reads: CSALTVVEVVNEQFF. For the CDR3, the DNA is TGCAGTGCCCTAACAGTGGTGGAGGTGGTAAATGAGCAGTTCTTC.